The sequence of this T cell receptor (beta chain) was determined in a study of blood T cell repertoires in COVID-19. Study information: Samples taken during acute and convalescent COVID-19 were collected in the United States, Italy and Spain.

In the study's own analysis: Amplification of reference gene primers provided the estimated nucleated cell counts. Data came from immunoSEQ multiplex PCR; TCRdb stores just in-frame clones and leaves some out. The DNA gave D and trimming, while V, J and clone size come from that table. The table includes roughly 150,000 clones, around 80% detected once. After removal of 3 bases from V and 5 bases from J, the junction contained 5 bases not matched to a gene. The CDR3 has 14 residues. In germline, CDR1 is SGHKS, CDR2 YYEKEE (reference sequence). The TCR was taken from a human donor with acute or convalescent COVID-19. The donor label of this sample is uncertain. The specimen sequenced was peripheral blood. The chain couples TRBV5-5 to TRBJ2-7; 10 bases are shared with TRBD1. The CDR3 reads CASSWEGQGHEQYF. CDR3 sequence (DNA): TGTGCCAGCAGCTGGGAGGGACAGGGGCACGAGCAGTACTTC.